A selection of T cell receptor beta chains follows, all from one sample in a study of T-cell memory formation after mild COVID-19. Using its own MiXCR run on the 5' RACE reads, TCRdb lists one record per CDR3 protein. The data hold around 420,000 distinct CDR3 sequences, with 20% to 25% observed a single time. Sequenced sample: PBMCs or a T cell subset sorted from them (not recorded which). The receptor source for this set is an adult woman who had mild COVID-19 (a few samples of this study predate the infection). Cell type and time point are not known. Each CDR3 is given with its conserved first and last residue. Each record gives: clone size, V gene, J gene, D gene, CDR3 length, CDR3 DNA, CDR3 protein. D genes are given only for firm matches. Size values are once, few and many counts, or a class for expanded clones, and some rows have none.

-	TRBV10-3	TRBJ2-3	-	16	TGTGCCATCAGTGGAGGTGGGGGTAGGTTAGGTGATACGCAGTATTTT	CAISGGGGRLGDTQYF
few	TRBV18	TRBJ2-5	TRBD2	16	TGTGCCAGCTTCGGCCCAACGGCTAGCGGACGGGAGACCCAGTACTTC	CASFGPTASGRETQYF
-	TRBV5-1	TRBJ1-6	TRBD1	20	TGCGCCAGCAGCTTGGGGACAGGGGGGAGCATGAGCTCCTATAATTCACCCCTCCACTTT	CASSLGTGGSMSSYNSPLHF
few	TRBV6-6	TRBJ2-3	TRBD2	15	TGTGCCAGCAGTTACGGAGCGGGGGGGACAGATACGCAGTATTTT	CASSYGAGGTDTQYF
-	TRBV7-9	TRBJ2-3	-	13	TGTGCCAGCAGCCCCCATGGAACAGATACGCAGTATTTT	CASSPHGTDTQYF
-	TRBV15	TRBJ1-1	-	16	TGTGCCACCACCCTAGGCTGGGGGACGGTGAACACTGAAGCTTTCTTT	CATTLGWGTVNTEAFF
-	TRBV7-2	TRBJ1-2	TRBD1	15	TGTGCCAGCAGCTTGAGCTTGCAGGGGGCGAGGGGCTACACCTTC	CASSLSLQGARGYTF
-	TRBV12-3/TRBV12-4	TRBJ2-7	TRBD2	14	TGTGCCAGCAGTGAAGCTAGCGGGGCCTACGAGCAGTACTTC	CASSEASGAYEQYF
-	TRBV7-9	TRBJ2-7	TRBD1	14	TGTGCCAGCAGAAAGGGACAGGGGGACAACGAGCAGTACTTC	CASRKGQGDNEQYF
-	TRBV29-1	TRBJ2-7	-	12	TGCAGCGTCGAGGTGGCCCCCTACGAGCAGTACTTC	CSVEVAPYEQYF
-	TRBV11-2	TRBJ2-3	-	16	TGTGCCAGCAGCTTAGATCGCTCAAAGGGGACAGATACGCAGTATTTT	CASSLDRSKGTDTQYF
-	TRBV11-2	TRBJ2-5	-	14	TGTGCCAGCAGCTTAGCACAGCTCCAAGAGACCCAGTACTTC	CASSLAQLQETQYF
few	TRBV12-5	TRBJ1-2	-	14	TGTGCTAGTGGTGGATCCCTCCGCGGGTCTGGCTACACCTTC	CASGGSLRGSGYTF
few	TRBV6-2/TRBV6-3	TRBJ2-7	-	15	TGTGCCAGCAGTGAACCGGGACTGCACTCCTACGAGCAGTACTTC	CASSEPGLHSYEQYF
few	TRBV2	TRBJ2-1	TRBD2	16	TGTGCCAGCAGATCACCGGGACTAAGCTCCTACAATGAGCAGTTCTTC	CASRSPGLSSYNEQFF
few	TRBV15	TRBJ2-3	TRBD2	15	TGTGCCACCGCCGCTAGCGGGACCCCCACAGATACGCAGTATTTT	CATAASGTPTDTQYF
few	TRBV11-2	TRBJ2-7	-	19	TGTGCCAGCAGCCCGGTTGGACAGATCTCCTTGCGGGGAGCCTACGAGCAGTACTTC	CASSPVGQISLRGAYEQYF
-	TRBV7-2	TRBJ2-5	TRBD2	15	TGTGCCAGCAGCTTGATAGCGGGGGGTACCGAGACCCAGTACTTC	CASSLIAGGTETQYF
-	TRBV13	TRBJ2-3	-	17	TGTGCCAGCAGCGTTCTCCGGTTAGGGACCCGAACAGATACGCAGTATTTT	CASSVLRLGTRTDTQYF
few	TRBV15	TRBJ1-2	-	13	TGTGCCACCAGCAGAAACGAGGACGCGGGCTACACCTTC	CATSRNEDAGYTF
-	TRBV6-2/TRBV6-3	TRBJ1-1	TRBD1	12	TGTGCCAGCAGTTACGGGGACAGCCAAGCTTTCTTT	CASSYGDSQAFF
few	TRBV12-3/TRBV12-4	TRBJ2-7	-	15	TGTGCCAGCAGTCCAGCCCGGGACTCTTACTACGAGCAGTACTTC	CASSPARDSYYEQYF
few	TRBV4-2	TRBJ2-5	TRBD2	16	TGTGCCAGCAGCCAAGTTGGCGGGGGGGCCGGAGAGACCCAGTACTTC	CASSQVGGGAGETQYF
-	TRBV4-2	TRBJ2-7	TRBD1	14	TGTGCCAGCAGCCATCCGGGACAGTCCTACGAGCAGTACTTC	CASSHPGQSYEQYF
many	TRBV7-9	TRBJ2-1	-	15	TGTGCCAGCAGCTTAACGAAGGGGGGGTACAATGAGCAGTTCTTC	CASSLTKGGYNEQFF
-	TRBV6-5	TRBJ2-4	TRBD2	16	TGTGCCAGCATGAGCGGGAGCAGGTTAGCCAAAAACATTCAGTACTTC	CASMSGSRLAKNIQYF
-	TRBV6-6	TRBJ1-2	-	17	TGTGCCAGCAGAACGGCGGGGGCGATGACGATCAACTATGGCTACACCTTC	CASRTAGAMTINYGYTF
-	TRBV10-3	TRBJ1-2	-	13	TGTGCCATCAGTGAGGATTTTTTGTATGGCTACACCTTC	CAISEDFLYGYTF
few	TRBV4-1	TRBJ2-5	-	14	TGCGCCAGCAGCCCCCCCGGGCGGTACGAGACCCAGTACTTC	CASSPPGRYETQYF
-	TRBV10-3	TRBJ2-1	TRBD2	14	TGTGCCATCAGTGAGTCTACTAGCGTGGAGGAGCAGTTCTTC	CAISESTSVEEQFF
-	TRBV6-1	TRBJ2-7	-	12	TGTGCCAGCAGTGACTGGGGGTACGAGCAGTACTTC	CASSDWGYEQYF
-	TRBV7-3	TRBJ1-1	TRBD1	14	TGTGCCAGCAGCCCGGGACAGAGGGGGGCTGAAGCTTTCTTT	CASSPGQRGAEAFF
-	TRBV5-1	TRBJ1-2	-	16	TGCGCCAGCACCAACGAAGCTGGGGTAGCTAACTATGGCTACACCTTC	CASTNEAGVANYGYTF
-	TRBV5-1	TRBJ1-1	-	15	TGCGCCAGCAGCTTGGACCCCACGACAGGCACTGAAGCTTTCTTT	CASSLDPTTGTEAFF
-	TRBV12-3/TRBV12-4	TRBJ2-3	-	14	TGTGCCAGCAGTTTAGGTTACGACACAGATACGCAGTATTTT	CASSLGYDTDTQYF
-	TRBV7-6	TRBJ2-1	TRBD2	17	TGTGCCAGCAGCCCAGGCGGCAGCGGGAGCTCCTACAATGAGCAGTTCTTC	CASSPGGSGSSYNEQFF
-	TRBV6-4	TRBJ2-3	TRBD2	15	TGTGCCAGCAGTGACACTAGCGGGGGATCAGATACGCAGTATTTT	CASSDTSGGSDTQYF
-	TRBV7-2	TRBJ2-1	-	12	TGTGCCAGCAGCATACAGGGCCATGAGCAGTTCTTC	CASSIQGHEQFF
few	TRBV7-8	TRBJ1-2	-	17	TGTGCCAGCAGCTTAGGCCTCGGACGGCGACTTAACTATGGCTACACCTTC	CASSLGLGRRLNYGYTF
many	TRBV5-4	TRBJ2-3	TRBD2	16	TGTGCCAGCAGTATCGGACTAGCGGGGGGCACAGATACGCAGTATTTT	CASSIGLAGGTDTQYF